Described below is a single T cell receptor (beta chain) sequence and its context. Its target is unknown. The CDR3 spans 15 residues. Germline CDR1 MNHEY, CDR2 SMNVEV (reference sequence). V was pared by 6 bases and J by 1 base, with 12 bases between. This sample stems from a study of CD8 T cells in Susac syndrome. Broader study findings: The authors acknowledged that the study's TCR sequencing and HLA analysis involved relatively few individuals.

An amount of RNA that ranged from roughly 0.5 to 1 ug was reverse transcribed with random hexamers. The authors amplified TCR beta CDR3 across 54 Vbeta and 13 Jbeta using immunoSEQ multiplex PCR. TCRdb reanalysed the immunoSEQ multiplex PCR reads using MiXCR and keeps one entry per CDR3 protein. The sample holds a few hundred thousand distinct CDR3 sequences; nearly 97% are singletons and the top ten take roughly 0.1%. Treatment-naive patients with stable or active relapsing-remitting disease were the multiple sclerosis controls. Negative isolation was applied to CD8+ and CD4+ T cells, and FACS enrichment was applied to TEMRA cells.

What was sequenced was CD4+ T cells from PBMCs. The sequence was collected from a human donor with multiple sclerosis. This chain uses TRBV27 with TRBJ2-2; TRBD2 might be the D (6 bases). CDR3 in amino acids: CASRSGTWNTGELFF. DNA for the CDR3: TGTGCCAGCAGGTCCGGGACTTGGAACACCGGGGAGCTGTTTTTT.